A single sample gave rise to the 30 T cell receptor beta chains below, sequenced in a study of CD8+ T cells in alopecia areata. Reverse transcription of extracted RNA yielded cDNA, which provided the sequencing template. Sequencing used immunoSEQ multiplex PCR; TCRdb keeps in-frame clones, though not all of them. In the table there are roughly 200,000 clones, 45% to 75% of which are singletons. Regarding treatment: oral pan-JAK inhibitor, 5-10 mg twice daily. The input for sequencing was CD4+ T cells sorted from blood, taken at week 4, from a patient treated with tofacitinib. The source is a human donor with alopecia areata.

The rearrangement uses TRBV2 and TRBJ1-1; D call uncertain. The CDR3 runs to 11 residues. Germline V gene sequence: CDR1 SNHLY, CDR2 FYNNEI. V was pared by 4 bases and J by 10 bases, with 10 bases between. CDR3 in DNA: TGTGCCAGCAGTGGGAACGGCAGAGCTTTCTTT. Translated, it gives CASSGNGRAFF.

The V and J genes are TRBV30 and TRBJ2-2; D gene unclear. The V end lost 0 bases, the J end lost 6 bases, and 14 bases lay between the germline ends. Germline CDR1 is GTSNPN and CDR2 is SVGIG (reference sequence). The CDR3 extends over 15 amino acids. The CDR3 loop is CAWSVGDYRAGELFF. The DNA of the CDR3 is TGTGCCTGGAGTGTTGGGGATTATAGAGCCGGGGAGCTGTTTTTT.

This chain links TRBV18 with TRBJ2-5, with D maybe TRBD1 (7 bases). The germline V and J ends were trimmed by 3 bases and 5 bases, with 19 bases remaining between them. The CDR3 totals 16 residues. The germline V gene encodes CDR1 KGHSH and CDR2 LQKENI. CDR3 sequence reads: CASSPYNRGREETQYF. Written as DNA, the CDR3 is TGTGCCAGCTCACCGTATAACAGGGGCCGGGAGGAGACCCAGTACTTC.

For the CDR3, the DNA is TGCAGCGTTGCGATTTCACAGGGGTGGAACACTGAAGCTTTCTTT. This encodes CSVAISQGWNTEAFF. This chain links TRBV29-1 with TRBJ1-1; 7 bases agree with TRBD1. The CDR3 loop spans 15 amino acids. The J segment lost 1 base and the V segment lost 4 bases, leaving 9 bases of the junction unmatched. Germline values: CDR1 SQVTM, CDR2 ANQGSEA.

This clone was observed once. This rearrangement joins TRBV7-6 to TRBJ2-7; TRBD1 aligns across 7 bases. The CDR3 spans 16 residues. The V and J ends lost 4 bases and 0 bases, in that order; junction bases with no gene match: 9. Germline V gene data show CDR1 as SGHVS and CDR2 as FNYEAQ. The CDR3 coding sequence is TGTGCCAGCAGCTCCTACAGGGGCCGAGACTCCTACGAGCAGTACTTC. Protein: CASSSYRGRDSYEQYF.

The CDR3 sequence is CASSRGNQPQHF. In nucleotides, the CDR3 is TGTGCCAGCAGCAGGGGGAATCAGCCCCAGCATTTT. The chain carries TRBV21-1 and TRBJ1-5. TRBV21-1 is assigned pseudogene status. CDR3 size: 12 residues.

The chain employs TRBV2 and TRBJ2-2; no clear D gene. Germline loops: CDR1 SNHLY, CDR2 FYNNEI. Deletions cut 7 bases from V and 6 bases from J, with 9 bases between. This CDR3 has 12 residues. In DNA, the CDR3 is TGTGCCAGCAATAGGGTCCCCGGGGAGCTGTTTTTT. Amino acids: CASNRVPGELFF. Looking up the rest from reference TRBV2 and TRBJ2-2 gives the full variable domain: EPEVTQTPSHQVTQMGQEVILRCVPISNHLYFYWYRQILGQKVEFLVSFYNNEISEKSEIFDDQFSVERPDGSNFTLKIRSTKLEDSAMYFCASNRVPGELFFGEGSRLTVL.

There are a few counts of this clone. V is TRBV23-1 and J is TRBJ2-1; D ambiguous. TRBV23-1 is reported as an ORF; its role is uncertain. The CDR3 has 9 amino acids. Trimming took 10 bases from V and 7 from J, leaving 5 bases between them. CDR3 region: CANRNEQFF. The CDR3 region has the DNA TGCGCCAACAGAAATGAGCAGTTCTTC.

This sequence joins TRBV29-1 and TRBJ1-6, with unresolved D. V gave up 4 bases and J gave up 6 bases, with 10 bases separating them. CDR3 size: 13 residues. The germline V gene has CDR1 SQVTM and CDR2 ANQGSEA. In DNA, the CDR3 is TGCAGCGTTGGGTTGGGTGGTAATTCACCCCTCCACTTT. It translates to CSVGLGGNSPLHF.

V is TRBV25-1 and J is TRBJ2-2; 8 bases are shared with TRBD1. The CDR3 runs 15 residues. V lost 7 bases, J lost 1 base, and 5 bases stayed unmatched. Germline CDR1 is MGHDK and CDR2 is SYGVNS. CDR3 loop: CASTPGTGNTGELFF. CDR3 bases: TGTGCCAGCACCCCCGGGACAGGGAACACCGGGGAGCTGTTTTTT.

In this sample, this clone turned up once. The chain uses TRBV6-5 and TRBJ2-5; D is perhaps TRBD2 (7 bases). The germline V gene has CDR1 MNHEY and CDR2 SVGAGI. The CDR3 is 15 amino acids. Trimming removed 6 bases at V and 6 bases at J, with 20 bases between. The CDR3 nucleotides are TGTGCCAGCAGGGGACACGGGGGGCCCATAAAGACCCAGTACTTC. Amino acids: CASRGHGGPIKTQYF.

The chain has TRBV29-1 and TRBJ1-3, with unresolved D. Germline-derived CDR1 and CDR2 are SQVTM and ANQGSEA. CDR3 length: 13 amino acids. Trimming cost V 2 bases and J 3 bases, with 8 bases left between them. CDR3 region: CSVETALGNTIYF. The CDR3 bases are TGCAGCGTTGAAACCGCTCTTGGAAACACCATATATTTT. The whole variable domain, remainder taken from reference TRBV29-1 and TRBJ1-3, is SAVISQKPSRDICQRGTSLTIQCQVDSQVTMMFWYRQQPGQSLTLIATANQGSEATYESGFVIDKFPISRPNLTFSTLTVSNMSPEDSSIYLCSVETALGNTIYFGEGSWLTVV.

There are a few counts of this clone. The V gene is TRBV7-2, the J gene TRBJ2-6; TRBD1 matches at 10 bases. The CDR3 has 17 amino acids. Germline V gene lookup returns CDR1 SGHTA and CDR2 FQGNSA. V trimming: 5 bases; J trimming: 4 bases; junction bases outside the gene matches: 8. The CDR3 here is CASSLTGTGVGANVLTF. The DNA for the CDR3 is TGTGCCAGCAGCCTTACCGGGACAGGGGTCGGGGCCAACGTCCTGACTTTC.

This clone was counted a single time. This chain uses TRBV5-1 with TRBJ2-7; TRBD1 agrees at 9 bases. Germline assignment: CDR1 SGHRS and CDR2 YFSETQ. This CDR3 has 14 residues. V trimming: 4 bases; J trimming: 3 bases; junction bases outside the gene matches: 5. The CDR3 nucleotides read TGCGCCAGCAGCGGCCGGACAGGGGACTACGAGCAGTACTTC. It translates to CASSGRTGDYEQYF.

Here the CDR3 reads CAWSVFAGGQDNEQFF. CDR3 bases: TGTGCCTGGAGTGTGTTTGCGGGGGGCCAGGACAATGAGCAGTTCTTC. The chain uses TRBV30 and TRBJ2-1, with TRBD2 matching over 8 bases. The CDR3 length is 16 residues. With V trimmed by 0 bases and J by 5 bases, 9 bases remained unmatched. The germline CDR1 and CDR2 sequences are GTSNPN and SVGIG (reference sequence).

This chain connects TRBV5-1 to TRBJ2-2; 10 nucleotides agree with TRBD2. Germline CDR1 reads SGHRS; CDR2 reads YFSETQ. After removal of 5 bases from V and 5 bases from J, the junction contained 6 bases not matched to a gene. This CDR3 is 15 amino acids long. CDR3: CASSAGTSVTGELFF. The CDR3 nucleotides read TGCGCCAGCAGTGCCGGGACTAGCGTGACCGGGGAGCTGTTTTTT.

This clone was counted once. The gene calls are TRBV5-6 and TRBJ2-1, with a tentative D call TRBD1 (5 bases). Trimming removed 1 base at V and 6 bases at J, with 8 bases between. The CDR3 is 13 amino acids. Germline V gene sequence: CDR1 SGHDT, CDR2 YYEEEE. Here the CDR3 DNA reads TGTGCCAGCAGCTTGAGGGGTAGCAATGAGCAGTTCTTC. It codes for CASSLRGSNEQFF. The full variable domain, rest sourced from reference TRBV5-6 and TRBJ2-1, is DAGVTQSPTHLIKTRGQQVTLRCSPKSGHDTVSWYQQALGQGPQFIFQYYEEEERQRGNFPDRFSGHQFPNYSSELNVNALLLGDSALYLCASSLRGSNEQFFGPGTRLTVL.

In DNA, the CDR3 is TGTGCCAGCAGCAGCCGGGACAGGGTCTTTAACAAAGCTTTCTTT. It yields the protein CASSSRDRVFNKAFF. V usage is TRBV5-4 and J usage is TRBJ1-1; 9 positions agree with TRBD1. The ends lost 4 bases at V and 9 bases at J; junction bases unmatched: 13. This CDR3 region has 15 residues. Germline loops: CDR1 SGHNT, CDR2 YYREEE (reference sequence).

The V gene is TRBV29-1, the J gene TRBJ1-5, with D unclear. The CDR3 loop spans 11 amino acids. The V end lost 3 bases, the J end lost 6 bases, and 6 bases lay between the germline ends. CDR1 is SQVTM, CDR2 ANQGSEA, per germline. In nucleotides, the CDR3 is TGCAGCGTTGATTGGTCTCAGCCCCAGCATTTT. Its translation is CSVDWSQPQHF.

The V and J genes are TRBV7-2 and TRBJ2-3; tentatively, D is TRBD2 (5 bases). The germline CDR1 and CDR2 sequences are SGHTA and FQGNSA. This CDR3 spans 15 amino acids. V was pared by 4 bases and J by 0 bases, with 11 bases between. The DNA for the CDR3 is TGTGCCAGCAGCTCCACTAGTCCAAGCACAGATACGCAGTATTTT. Translated, it gives CASSSTSPSTDTQYF.

CDR3 sequence reads: CASSLPGGRSSGANVLTF. The CDR3 DNA reads as TGCGCCAGCAGCTTACCAGGGGGGCGAAGCTCTGGGGCCAACGTCCTGACTTTC. The J gene is TRBJ2-6, the V gene TRBV5-1; D is possibly TRBD1 (7 bases). The CDR3 sequence is 18 residues long. Trimming cost V 2 bases and J 0 bases, with 15 bases left between them. Germline V gives CDR1 SGHRS, CDR2 YFSETQ.

This clone was found a few times. The chain links TRBV5-1 to TRBJ2-1; 7 bases match TRBD2. After removal of 10 bases from V and 8 bases from J, the junction contained 12 bases not matched to a gene. In germline, CDR1 is SGHRS, CDR2 YFSETQ. The CDR3 is made up of 13 amino acids. CDR3 in DNA: TGCGCCTCTTGGGCGGGGGACTTCGATGAGCAGTTCTTC. Its protein product is CASWAGDFDEQFF.

The table lists this clone with a count of one. V and J are TRBV5-6 and TRBJ2-5; D is possibly TRBD1 (6 bases). The CDR3 has 15 amino acids. Germline lookup yields CDR1 SGHDT and CDR2 YYEEEE. The germline V and J ends were trimmed by 4 bases and 2 bases, with 15 bases remaining between them. The CDR3, as DNA: TGTGCCAGCAGCGGGCGGCCGACAGGACAAGAGACCCAGTACTTC. This encodes CASSGRPTGQETQYF.

The chain carries TRBV30 and TRBJ2-7; D not resolved. The CDR3 runs to 14 residues. Trimming pared 5 bases from V and 5 bases from J, leaving 19 bases between. Germline V lookup: CDR1 GTSNPN, CDR2 SVGIG (reference sequence). DNA for the CDR3: TGTGCCTGGTCCCTGTCCCCAACAGAGAACGAGCAGTACTTC. Translated, it gives CAWSLSPTENEQYF.

The chain is built from TRBV4-1 and TRBJ2-7; 9 nucleotides agree with TRBD1. CDR3 length: 17 residues. With 4 bases clipped from V and 2 bases from J, the junction kept 12 bases outside the gene matches. The germline gives CDR1 MGHRA, CDR2 YSYEKL. For the CDR3, the DNA is TGCGCCAGCAGCCTAGGGCCCACGGGACAGGGAGCCTACGAGCAGTACTTC. Its translation: CASSLGPTGQGAYEQYF.

This clone was recorded once. V is TRBV5-1 and J is TRBJ1-1; D remains ambiguous. CDR3 length: 13 residues. From germline, CDR1 is SGHRS and CDR2 YFSETQ. V lost 4 bases and J lost 1, with 8 bases in between. In DNA form, the CDR3 reads TGCGCCAGCAGCCAAACTTCGAACACTGAAGCTTTCTTT. It translates to CASSQTSNTEAFF.

This sequence joins TRBV30 and TRBJ1-4; D is ambiguous. Germline values: CDR1 GTSNPN, CDR2 SVGIG (reference sequence). Between the trimmed V and J ends, which lost 4 bases and 0 bases, there was a span of 15 bases. The CDR3 consists of 16 residues. The CDR3 bases are TGTGCCTGGACTCCCGTTATCCAATCAACTAATGAAAAACTGTTTTTT. Residues: CAWTPVIQSTNEKLFF.

The chain uses TRBV28 and TRBJ1-2; 7 bases line up with TRBD1. The CDR3 length is 13 residues. V lost 2 bases to trimming and J lost 5 bases; unmatched junction nucleotides: 2. The germline gives CDR1 MDHEN, CDR2 SYDVKM. CDR3 sequence reads: CASSLRDRYGYTF. CDR3 sequence (DNA): TGTGCCAGCAGTTTAAGGGACAGATATGGCTACACCTTC.

The V call is TRBV2, the J call TRBJ2-7; D is ambiguous. The CDR3 spans 12 residues. The V end lost 6 bases, the J end lost 0 bases, and 6 bases lay between the germline ends. The germline CDR1 and CDR2 sequences are SNHLY and FYNNEI. CDR3 bases: TGTGCCAGCAGGGACCTCTCCTACGAGCAGTACTTC. It codes for CASRDLSYEQYF.

The J gene is TRBJ2-1, the V gene TRBV13, with TRBD1 identical over 10 bases. The junction had 5 bases not matched to a gene; V was cut back by 3 bases and J by 15 bases. This CDR3 is 12 amino acids long. Germline values: CDR1 PRHDT, CDR2 FYEKMQ (reference sequence). CDR3 region: CASSFKGQGGFF. In DNA form, the CDR3 reads TGTGCCAGCAGCTTCAAAGGACAGGGGGGGTTCTTC. The full variable domain, with the rest looked up from reference TRBV13 and TRBJ2-1, is AAGVIQSPRHLIKEKRETATLKCYPIPRHDTVYWYQQGPGQDPQFLISFYEKMQSDKGSIPDRFSAQQFSDYHSELNMSSLELGDSALYFCASSFKGQGGFFGPGTRLTVL.